This TCR beta chain was sequenced during a study of cytotoxic CD8 clonotypes in ibrutinib-treated CLL (dated by TCRdb to the early 2020s). About the study as a whole: In this cohort, around 15 patients were treatment-naive and about ten were relapsed/refractory, while roughly 18 had unmutated IGHV. Partial responses were observed in about 25 patients and complete responses in 2; after a median follow-up of 68 months, remission was maintained in approximately 14 patients and progression was observed in some twelve. The response samples were drawn at a median of 12 months into treatment, with a range of roughly 6 to 36 months. Cryopreserved peripheral blood mononuclear cells were collected at three points: before therapy, at response, and at either sustained remission or disease progression. Of the roughly 79 people in the trial, about two dozen had longitudinal samples available. Every remission and progressive disease sample was obtained while ibrutinib was still being received by the patients. Samples averaged approximately 240,000 productive templates and tens of thousands of productive rearrangements.

Study-level results and caveats: Public clonotypes were rare and either shrank or stayed stable during treatment, and the rise in clonality at ibrutinib response reflected expansion of private clonotypes. Baseline clonality exceeded that of age-matched healthy donors and correlated strongly with circulating CD8+ T-cell counts. At ibrutinib response clonality went up, during sustained remission it held steady, and at progression it dropped back toward baseline. Lymph node repertoires were not examined, and the timing of sampling was not matched between patients in sustained remission and those whose disease progressed.

The goal of deep resolution MiSeq sequencing was a depth between 1 in 1 million and 1 in 200,000 T cells, and coverage averaged 10x per clonotype. The immunoSEQ hsTCRB Kit was used to generate TCR beta libraries. As for the original processing: ImmunoSEQ Data Assistant and ImmunoSEQ Analyzer were used for data analysis, and V, D and J genes were assigned according to IMGT definitions. Clonality, which ranges from 0 to 1, was calculated as one minus the normalized Shannon entropy of productive rearrangement frequencies. Only overrepresented clonotypes making up at least 0.05% of the repertoire of each patient were included in the public clonotype analysis. Repertoires from approximately 13 age-matched healthy donors in immuneACCESS were used as clonality controls. The clones in this table, taken by TCRdb from immuneACCESS, are in-frame only. Not every clone is retained; where verified, under half of the shortfall comes from an unresolved V gene, and the cause of the rest is unknown. That table gives V, J and clone size, and the DNA gave D and trimming. Recorded for this sample are roughly 150,000 clones; about three quarters of them occurred a single time. The ten largest clones add up to about 5% of the sample.

Sequences SNHLY (CDR1) and FYNNEI (CDR2) are obtained from the germline V gene. Its CDR3 holds 15 amino acids, cysteine through phenylalanine. The kept DNA is CDR3 alone, 45 bases in frame from the first base. Between the V and J ends, shortened by 7 bases and 2 bases respectively, the junction contains 15 bases. Notes on this clone: Which antigen it targets is not known. No quality values exist for individual bases; no much larger clone is one base distant.

The time point label of this sample denotes: approximately 2 years on ibrutinib. For TCR beta library preparation, 2 to 2.5 micrograms of genomic DNA were isolated from cryopreserved PBMCs. Longitudinal blood samples from CLL patients receiving ibrutinib monotherapy were subjected to high-throughput TCR beta sequencing. The patients took part in an open-label, single-center phase 2 trial of ibrutinib monotherapy. This TCR derives from a human donor with chronic lymphocytic leukemia. The chain uses TRBV2 and TRBJ1-5, with a weak D call of TRBD1 (6 bases match). The sequences come from PBMCs, collected after 24 months of ibrutinib treatment. The nucleotide sequence is given as TGTGCCAGCATGAGGGACACGGGGGGCAATCAGCCCCAGCATTTT. Its protein is CASMRDTGGNQPQHF.